Shown below are 30 T cell receptor beta chains from a single sample sequenced in a study of T cell repertoires in cytomegalovirus infection. TCRdb reprocessed the reads with MiXCR, giving one entry per CDR3 protein. The profile covers some 110,000 distinct CDR3 sequences, with 10% appearing a single time and about 32% taken by the ten largest. Which antigens these TCRs recognize remains unknown. Specimen: PBMCs, sequenced either directly or after in vitro stimulation (not recorded which). These receptors were taken from a human donor in good health (CMV status not recorded). Some clones in this sample may be carry-over from other donors' samples.

This clonotype was counted only a few times. The chain employs TRBV9 and TRBJ2-1, with D tentatively TRBD2 (5 bases). The V end lost 1 base, the J end lost 0 bases, and 8 bases lay between the germline ends. The CDR3 contains 15 residues. Germline-derived CDR1 and CDR2 are SGDLS and YYNGEE. The CDR3 sequence is CASSVSRASYNEQFF. In nucleotides, the CDR3 is TGTGCCAGCAGCGTATCGCGGGCCTCCTACAATGAGCAGTTCTTC.

A note on this clonotype: A read error may explain this, as a much larger clone is one base away. This sequence joins TRBV7-2 and TRBJ2-3; 8 bases line up with TRBD1. The CDR3 runs 14 residues. V shed 6 bases, J shed 4 bases, and the junction held 6 bases outside the gene matches. The germline V gene has CDR1 SGHTA and CDR2 FQGNSA. CDR3 amino acids: CASSAGQGPDTQYF. As DNA, the CDR3 is TGTGCCAGCAGTGCCGGACAGGGCCCAGATACGCAGTATTTT.

This clonotype was counted at least ten times. The chain recombines TRBV7-3 with TRBJ2-1, with 9 bases identical to TRBD2. Germline V gene data show CDR1 as SGHTA and CDR2 as FQGTGA. J was trimmed by 4 bases and V by 5 bases; bases with no gene match: 21. The CDR3 is 20 residues long. In DNA form, the CDR3 reads TGTGCCAGCAGCCTTAACGCCCCTTGGGCGGGAGGGCCCCCTTACAATGAGCAGTTCTTC. Translating gives CASSLNAPWAGGPPYNEQFF.

At least ten counts were recorded for this clonotype. J is TRBJ2-1 and V is TRBV5-4, with TRBD1 matching 10 bases. CDR3 size: 14 residues. Germline V gene lookup returns CDR1 SGHNT and CDR2 YYREEE (reference sequence). V was pared by 4 bases and J by 8 bases, with 6 bases of the junction left unmatched. The CDR3 here is CASSVGQGRHEQFF. The CDR3 DNA follows: TGTGCCAGCAGCGTGGGACAGGGGAGGCATGAGCAGTTCTTC.

This clonotype appeared a few times. V and J are TRBV5-1 and TRBJ2-5; 8 nucleotides line up with TRBD2. Looked up from germline, CDR1 is SGHRS and CDR2 is YFSETQ. The CDR3 totals 15 residues. The V segment lost 2 bases and the J segment 0 bases; nucleotides outside the gene matches: 3. Written as DNA, the CDR3 is TGCGCCAGCAGCTTTCCGGGAGGGGACCAAGAGACCCAGTACTTC. Its translation is CASSFPGGDQETQYF.

The rearrangement uses TRBV7-6 and TRBJ2-5; tentatively, D is TRBD1 (6 bases). The CDR3 is made up of 14 amino acids. CDR1 is SGHVS, CDR2 FNYEAQ, per germline. V lost 2 bases to trimming and J lost 2 bases, with 9 bases between them. The chain's CDR3 is CASSLFGQQETQYF. In DNA form, the CDR3 reads TGTGCCAGCAGCTTATTCGGACAGCAAGAGACCCAGTACTTC.

This clonotype was counted at least ten times. This chain joins TRBV28 and TRBJ2-1, with 9 nucleotides matching TRBD1. With V trimmed by 6 bases and J by 9 bases, 12 bases remained unmatched. CDR3 length equals 15 residues. The germline V gene encodes CDR1 MDHEN and CDR2 SYDVKM. The CDR3 region has the DNA TGTGCCAGCAGCCCGACAGGGGGAAGGGGAGCTGAGCAGTTCTTC. It encodes CASSPTGGRGAEQFF.

In this sample, this clonotype turned up many times. The CDR3: CASRGGLGWGNEQFF. The CDR3 DNA reads TGTGCCAGCAGAGGAGGACTAGGCTGGGGCAATGAGCAGTTCTTC. The chain combines TRBV6-6 with TRBJ2-1, with 7 bases fitting TRBD2. CDR1 MNHNY and CDR2 SVGAGI come from the germline V gene (reference sequence). Trimming removed 6 bases from V and 6 bases from J; junction bases left unmatched: 11. This CDR3 spans 15 amino acids.

The chain is built from TRBV7-7 and TRBJ2-5; D might be TRBD2 (6 bases). The CDR3 loop spans 15 amino acids. CDR1 and CDR2 (germline): SSHAT, FNYEAQ (reference sequence). Trimming removed 5 bases at V and 2 bases at J, with 15 bases between. The CDR3 DNA is TGTGCCAGCAGCCCCCCGGGAGTTGGGCAAGAGACCCAGTACTTC. It codes for CASSPPGVGQETQYF.

This chain links TRBV6-6 with TRBJ2-3; the D is unclear. V dropped 8 bases and J dropped 2 bases, with 5 bases sitting between them. CDR1 and CDR2 (germline): MNHNY, SVGAGI (reference sequence). The CDR3 is 11 residues long. The CDR3, as DNA: TGTGCCAGCTATGCCACAGATACGCAGTATTTT. Encoded protein: CASYATDTQYF.

This clonotype was counted ten times or more. The rearrangement joins TRBV4-2 to TRBJ1-1; D is uncertain. The CDR3 is 16 amino acids. Per germline, CDR1 LGHNA and CDR2 YNFKEQ. V was trimmed by 1 base and J by 4 bases, leaving 16 bases between them. The CDR3 spells CASSQASSREFTEAFF. DNA for the CDR3: TGTGCCAGCAGCCAAGCCTCCTCCCGTGAGTTCACTGAAGCTTTCTTT.

In this sample, this clonotype turned up a few times. This chain links TRBV20-1 with TRBJ1-5; tentatively, D is TRBD1 (5 bases). V was trimmed by 6 bases and J by 5 bases, leaving 23 bases between them. This CDR3 has 16 amino acids. Germline V gene lookup returns CDR1 DFQATT and CDR2 SNEGSKA (reference sequence). DNA of the CDR3: TGCAGTGCCCTTAGTGCCAACGGGGCCTCTCATCAGCCCCAGCATTTT. Residues: CSALSANGASHQPQHF.

The chain links TRBV11-2 to TRBJ1-2; maybe TRBD1 (5 bases). There are 16 residues in the CDR3. In germline, CDR1 is SGHAT, CDR2 FQNNGV. Trimming left V 1 base short and J 0 bases short, with 12 bases between. Written as DNA, the CDR3 is TGTGCCAGCAGCTTAGGGACCCGGGGCACTAACTATGGCTACACCTTC. Its translation is CASSLGTRGTNYGYTF.

In this sample, this clonotype turned up many times. V is TRBV18 and J is TRBJ1-2; D gene unclear. Trimming removed 2 bases from V and 0 bases from J, with 7 bases in between. CDR3 length equals 14 residues. Germline assignment: CDR1 KGHSH and CDR2 LQKENI. CDR3 region: CASSPGVANYGYTF. The CDR3 nucleotides are TGTGCCAGCTCACCAGGGGTTGCTAACTATGGCTACACCTTC.

This clonotype was found many times. The chain uses TRBV6-2 or TRBV6-3 and TRBJ2-5; D is perhaps TRBD2 (5 bases). Trimming took 4 bases from V and 4 from J, leaving 10 bases between them. There are 13 residues in the CDR3. Per germline, CDR1 MNHEY and CDR2 SVGEGT. CDR3 sequence (DNA): TGTGCCAGCAGTTTTGCGGGCTCAGAGACCCAGTACTTC. It codes for CASSFAGSETQYF.

Ten or more counts support this clonotype. This rearrangement joins TRBV6-2 or TRBV6-3 to TRBJ2-5; a weak D match, TRBD2 (6 bases). The CDR3 length is 15 residues. Germline V gene data show CDR1 as MNHEY and CDR2 as SVGEGT. V lost 2 bases and J lost 4, with 14 bases in between. CDR3 coding DNA: TGTGCCAGCAGTTACCTGGTAATGGGGGGAGAGACCCAGTACTTC. As protein: CASSYLVMGGETQYF.

This clonotype was seen many times. CDR3 region: CASSLSSTSASEQFF. The DNA for the CDR3 is TGTGCCAGCAGCTTATCATCGACCAGCGCGTCTGAGCAGTTCTTC. The V call is TRBV7-3, the J call TRBJ2-1; the D is unclear. CDR1 is SGHTA, CDR2 FQGTGA, per germline. This CDR3 has 15 residues. With 2 bases removed from V and 9 bases from J, the gap between germline ends came to 17 bases.

Judged by abundance, this clonotype is medium-sized. This chain connects TRBV12-3 or TRBV12-4 to TRBJ2-2; 8 positions match TRBD2. CDR3 length: 18 residues. J was trimmed by 0 bases and V by 2 bases; bases with no gene match: 8. The CDR3, as DNA: TGTGCCAGCAGTTTATACGTTCCGGGAGGGGCGAACACCGGGGAGCTGTTTTTT. This translates into CASSLYVPGGANTGELFF.

Ten or more counts support this clonotype. The chain uses TRBV7-2 and TRBJ2-3; weak D call: TRBD2 (5 bases). The V end was cut by 5 bases, the J end by 6 bases, with 15 bases between. Germline values: CDR1 SGHTA, CDR2 FQGNSA. There are 14 residues in the CDR3. The CDR3 bases are TGTGCCAGCAGCCCCCCGAGGGCGGCGGATACGCAGTATTTT. Its translation: CASSPPRAADTQYF.

About this clonotype: A read error may be the cause here, since a much bigger clone is one base away. The chain carries TRBV7-2 and TRBJ1-1; 8 bases agree with TRBD1. Germline CDR1 SGHTA, CDR2 FQGNSA. With V trimmed by 8 bases and J by 6 bases, 8 bases remained unmatched. This CDR3 has 13 amino acids. The CDR3: CASCPDRASEAFF. The DNA for the CDR3 is TGTGCCAGCTGCCCGGACAGGGCTTCTGAAGCTTTCTTT. The whole variable domain, filled in from reference TRBV7-2 and TRBJ1-1, reads GAGVSQSPSNKVTEKGKDVELRCDPISGHTALYWYRQSLGQGLEFLIYFQGNSAPDKSGLPSDRFSAERTGGSVSTLTIQRTQQEDSAVYLCASCPDRASEAFFGQGTRLTVV.

This clonotype was counted at least ten times. The V and J genes are TRBV4-3 and TRBJ2-6, with 10 bases matching TRBD2. J was trimmed by 0 bases and V by 0 bases; bases with no gene match: 5. This CDR3 contains 19 residues. The V gene's germline CDR1 is LGHNA and CDR2 YSLEER. CDR3 in amino acids: CASSQDPTSGYSGANVLTF. CDR3 in DNA: TGCGCCAGCAGCCAAGATCCGACTAGCGGGTACTCTGGGGCCAACGTCCTGACTTTC.

Remarks on this clonotype: A much larger clone lies a single base off, so this may be a read error. This chain links TRBV7-2 with TRBJ2-3; TRBD2 aligns across 10 bases. Germline V gene sequence: CDR1 SGHTA, CDR2 FQGNSA. With V trimmed by 4 bases and J by 4 bases, 11 bases remained unmatched. CDR3 length equals 17 residues. As DNA, the CDR3 is TGTGCCAGCAGCTCCGGGTCTAGCGGGAGTTGGGCAGATACGCAGTATTTT. It codes for CASSSGSSGSWADTQYF.

This clonotype was picked up many times. The chain employs TRBV6-2 or TRBV6-3 and TRBJ1-1; D call uncertain. Trimming removed 5 bases from V and 10 bases from J, with 11 bases in between. The CDR3 runs 11 residues. Germline CDR1 and CDR2: MNHEY and SVGEGT. CDR3 nucleotides: TGTGCCAGCAGTCCCGCCGGGAGAGCTTTCTTT. Its translation: CASSPAGRAFF.

This clonotype was seen many times. The J gene is TRBJ2-1, the V gene TRBV7-2, with D unclear. Trimming pared 0 bases from V and 3 bases from J, leaving 9 bases between. Germline CDR1 and CDR2: SGHTA and FQGNSA. The CDR3 totals 15 residues. The CDR3 sequence: CASSLAGRYYNEQFF. The CDR3 bases are TGTGCCAGCAGCTTAGCGGGTAGATACTACAATGAGCAGTTCTTC.

This clonotype was detected many times. V usage is TRBV7-2 and J usage is TRBJ1-1, with 9 bases aligning to TRBD1. With V trimmed by 6 bases and J by 4 bases, 18 bases remained unmatched. CDR3 length equals 18 residues. In germline, CDR1 is SGHTA, CDR2 FQGNSA. CDR3 loop: CASSTGTGTLIAGTEAFF. The CDR3 bases are TGTGCCAGCAGTACCGGGACAGGGACCTTAATTGCGGGCACTGAAGCTTTCTTT.

There are many counts of this clonotype. The rearrangement uses TRBV7-2 and TRBJ2-1, with D perhaps matching TRBD2 (6 bases). The ends were cut back, 5 bases at V and 6 bases at J, with 17 bases in the middle. There are 15 residues in the CDR3. Germline lookup yields CDR1 SGHTA and CDR2 FQGNSA. The CDR3 DNA follows: TGTGCCAGCAGCCCGGGACTGGGCGCGGCCAATGAGCAGTTCTTC. As protein: CASSPGLGAANEQFF.

The genes are TRBV4-1 and TRBJ1-1; D gene ambiguous. V was cut by 0 bases and J by 2 bases, with 10 bases left in between. Germline V gives CDR1 MGHRA, CDR2 YSYEKL. The CDR3 totals 15 residues. CDR3 DNA: TGCGCCAGCAGCCAAGATCGGGCCATAAACACTGAAGCTTTCTTT. This translates into CASSQDRAINTEAFF.

This clonotype was detected ten times or more. This rearrangement joins TRBV7-8 to TRBJ2-7; D uncertain. The germline gives CDR1 SGHVS, CDR2 FQNEAQ. Trimming pared 3 bases from V and 7 bases from J, leaving 10 bases between. The CDR3 has 12 residues. The CDR3 here is CASSLTEWEQYV. CDR3 sequence (DNA): TGTGCCAGCAGCTTGACCGAGTGGGAGCAGTACGTC.

This clonotype was observed many times. The chain uses TRBV9 and TRBJ2-5, with 10 bases fitting TRBD1. V was clipped by 3 bases and J by 2 bases; unmatched bases: 4. Per the germline V gene, CDR1 is SGDLS and CDR2 is YYNGEE. This CDR3 region has 15 residues. CDR3 in DNA: TGTGCCAGCAGCGGGACAGGGGGTGTGCAAGAGACCCAGTACTTC. Protein: CASSGTGGVQETQYF.

The rearrangement links TRBV27 to TRBJ1-1, with 9 bases fitting TRBD1. The CDR3 has 16 residues. The trim removed 4 bases at V and 7 bases at J, leaving 13 bases unmatched. Looked up from germline, CDR1 is MNHEY and CDR2 is SMNVEV (reference sequence). The CDR3 here is CASSSLTGTGYSEAFF. In DNA form, the CDR3 reads TGTGCCAGCAGTTCACTCACCGGGACAGGGTATAGTGAAGCTTTCTTT.